A single sample gave rise to the 13 T cell receptor beta chains below, sequenced in a study of blood T cell repertoires in COVID-19. The repertoire was sequenced with immunoSEQ multiplex PCR; TCRdb's copy has only in-frame clones and lacks some. The data contain approximately 100,000 clones, more than 80% of them singletons. Sequenced sample: peripheral blood. Every receptor here comes from a man aged 55 to 70 with acute or convalescent COVID-19.

The J gene is TRBJ1-1, the V gene TRBV5-1; the match to TRBD1 covers 7 bases. CDR1 is SGHRS, CDR2 YFSETQ, per germline. The junction had 6 bases not matched to a gene; V was cut back by 3 bases and J by 1 base. The CDR3 has 15 residues. The CDR3 sequence: CASSSTGQANTEAFF. The CDR3 DNA reads TGCGCCAGCAGCTCTACCGGACAGGCGAACACTGAAGCTTTCTTT.

This chain links TRBV2 with TRBJ1-4; D ambiguous. The germline V and J ends were trimmed by 8 bases and 5 bases, with 6 bases remaining between them. The CDR3 totals 11 residues. CDR1 SNHLY and CDR2 FYNNEI come from the germline V gene. CDR3 residues: CASARNEKLFF. The CDR3 DNA reads TGTGCCAGCGCTAGAAATGAAAAACTGTTTTTT.

This clone has more than one count but fewer than ten. This chain links TRBV2 with TRBJ2-2; 8 bases are a match to TRBD1. Germline V gene sequence: CDR1 SNHLY, CDR2 FYNNEI. Trimming took 8 bases from V and 6 from J; bases not matched to a gene: 11. The CDR3 spans 15 residues. The CDR3 DNA reads TGTGCCAGCCTTAGAGACAGGGGAATGCCCGGGGAGCTGTTTTTT. Translated: CASLRDRGMPGELFF. Using reference TRBV2 and TRBJ2-2 for the parts outside the CDR3, the full variable domain is EPEVTQTPSHQVTQMGQEVILRCVPISNHLYFYWYRQILGQKVEFLVSFYNNEISEKSEIFDDQFSVERPDGSNFTLKIRSTKLEDSAMYFCASLRDRGMPGELFFGEGSRLTVL.

This rearrangement joins TRBV6-5 to TRBJ1-3; D is ambiguous. The CDR3 spans 14 residues. The germline V gene encodes CDR1 MNHEY and CDR2 SVGAGI. The V gene lost 10 bases and the J gene lost 0 bases, with 13 bases spanning the gap. CDR3 residues: CATHDGGSGNTIYF. CDR3 bases: TGTGCCACCCACGACGGAGGCTCTGGAAACACCATATATTTT.

The rearrangement uses TRBV11-2 and TRBJ2-1; TRBD2 aligns across 9 bases. The germline gives CDR1 SGHAT, CDR2 FQNNGV. V trimming: 1 base; J trimming: 9 bases; junction bases outside the gene matches: 10. The CDR3 sequence is 16 residues long. The CDR3 region has the DNA TGTGCCAGCAGCTTAGCGGGGCTAGCGGGACTTTTTGAGCAGTTCTTC. Amino acid sequence: CASSLAGLAGLFEQFF. The entire variable domain, with the rest obtained from reference TRBV11-2 and TRBJ2-1, is as follows: EAGVAQSPRYKIIEKRQSVAFWCNPISGHATLYWYQQILGQGPKLLIQFQNNGVVDDSQLPKDRFSAERLKGVDSTLKIQPAKLEDSAVYLCASSLAGLAGLFEQFFGPGTRLTVL.

The CDR3 loop reads CSVGGSWAGENEKLFF. The DNA of the CDR3 is TGCAGCGTTGGGGGCTCCTGGGCAGGAGAAAATGAAAAACTGTTTTTT. The chain is built from TRBV29-1 and TRBJ1-4, with a tentative D call TRBD1 (5 bases). The germline CDR1 and CDR2 sequences are SQVTM and ANQGSEA. This CDR3 comprises 16 residues. V lost 4 bases, J lost 5 bases, and 20 bases lay in between.

This chain uses TRBV12-2 with TRBJ2-7; TRBD2 is the table's D call, not checked against the DNA. TRBV12-2 is termed a pseudogene. The CDR3 extends over 11 amino acids. CDR3 sequence: CASRGGYEQYV. CDR3 sequence (DNA): TGTGCAAGCCGGGGAGGCTACGAGCAGTACGTC.

The gene calls are TRBV3-1 (or the pseudogene TRBV3-2) and TRBJ2-7; D remains unclear. The length of the CDR3 is 15 residues. Germline-derived CDR1 and CDR2 are LGHDT and YNNKEL (reference sequence). V dropped 3 bases and J dropped 2 bases, with 14 bases sitting between them. CDR3 sequence: CASSQMHSVPYEQYF. CDR3 coding DNA: TGTGCCAGCAGCCAGATGCACTCGGTTCCCTACGAGCAGTACTTC.

V usage is TRBV9 and J usage is TRBJ1-6; a weak D match, TRBD1 (6 bases). The germline CDR1 and CDR2 sequences are SGDLS and YYNGEE. The CDR3 is 16 amino acids. The V end lost 1 base, the J end lost 7 bases, and 15 bases lay between the germline ends. The CDR3 is CASSVTPQGSNSPLHF. The CDR3 coding sequence is TGTGCCAGCAGCGTAACCCCCCAGGGGTCAAATTCACCCCTCCACTTT.

This rearrangement joins TRBV7-6 to TRBJ2-5, with 10 bases matching TRBD2. V gave up 3 bases and J gave up 4 bases; unmatched junction bases: 2. The CDR3 covers 14 residues. CDR1 and CDR2 (germline): SGHVS, FNYEAQ. CDR3 bases: TGTGCCAGCAGCTTCCCTAGCGGGAGAGAGACCCAGTACTTC. Amino acid sequence: CASSFPSGRETQYF. Full variable domain (missing parts from reference TRBV7-6 and TRBJ2-5): GAGVSQSPRYKVTKRGQDVALRCDPISGHVSLYWYRQALGQGPEFLTYFNYEAQQDKSGLPNDRFSAERPEGSISTLTIQRTEQRDSAMYRCASSFPSGRETQYFGPGTRLLVL.

V and J are TRBV4-3 and TRBJ1-3; 7 nucleotides align to TRBD1. CDR1 and CDR2 from the germline V gene are LGHNA and YSLEER. Trimming removed 1 base from V and 2 bases from J; junction bases left unmatched: 2. The CDR3 consists of 15 residues. CDR3 sequence (DNA): TGCGCCAGCAGCCAAGTAACAGGGGCTGGAAACACCATATATTTT. Its translation is CASSQVTGAGNTIYF.

The chain carries TRBV5-6 and TRBJ2-1; TRBD2 agrees at 7 bases. The CDR3 length is 14 residues. Unmatched junction bases numbered 7, after V lost 10 bases and J lost 0 bases. From germline, CDR1 is SGHDT and CDR2 YYEEEE. The CDR3 DNA sequence: TGTGCCGGAACTAGCGCGAGCTCCTACAATGAGCAGTTCTTC. Translation gives CAGTSASSYNEQFF.

The chain combines TRBV7-9 with TRBJ1-1; maybe TRBD1 (5 bases). The CDR3 runs 15 residues. Per germline, CDR1 SEHNR and CDR2 FQNEAQ (reference sequence). Trimming took 6 bases from V and 0 from J, leaving 14 bases between them. The CDR3 sequence: CASRHVQGVNTEAFF. In DNA, the CDR3 is TGTGCCAGCAGACATGTCCAGGGCGTGAACACTGAAGCTTTCTTT.